This is a list of T cell receptor beta chains from one sample in a study of blood T cell repertoires in COVID-19. Here immunoSEQ multiplex PCR was the method, and the copy in TCRdb shows in-frame clones only, minus some. The sample yields about 420,000 clones, about 90% seen once. Specimen: peripheral blood. The receptors were sampled from a man younger than 35 with COVID-19, enrolled during active disease. The CDR3 runs from the conserved cysteine through the conserved F or W.

v_call	j_call	cdr3_aa
TRBV27	TRBJ2-1	CASSLIAGGFYNEQFF
TRBV10-1	TRBJ2-3	CASSESLLAIDTQYF
TRBV24-1	TRBJ1-2	CATSDPSGGYTF
TRBV7-3	TRBJ2-5	CASSFGARETQYF
TRBV7-9	TRBJ1-1	CASSYHRENTEAFF
TRBV3-1/TRBV3-2	TRBJ2-2	CASSQGLSGELFF
TRBV5-4	TRBJ2-3	CASSLAWGEGASTDTQYF
TRBV7-9	TRBJ1-4	CASSDVGEKLFF
TRBV21-1	TRBJ1-4	CASSPRTGGFEKLFF
TRBV2	TRBJ1-4	CASWGGTNEKLFF
TRBV6-5	TRBJ2-7	CASSSFKGYEQYF
TRBV6-5	TRBJ2-5	CASSYSRTGGETQYF
TRBV28	TRBJ2-7	CASFFRASGIYEQYF
TRBV6-6	TRBJ1-1	CASSYPRGLNTEAFF
TRBV24-1	TRBJ2-5	CATSSQGEETQYF
TRBV15	TRBJ1-4	CATSRDPFEKLFF
TRBV5-1	TRBJ1-2	CASSFPDRFGSDNYGYTF
TRBV18	TRBJ2-3	CASSPMAADTQYF
TRBV5-1	TRBJ1-3	CASSYNQGAPPGNTIYF
TRBV6-5	TRBJ1-5	CASRIYRGSNQPQHF
TRBV2	TRBJ1-6	CASSRDRDSPLHF
TRBV19	TRBJ2-1	CASSIDSSLDEQFF
TRBV29-1	TRBJ2-7	CSARTAYEQYF
TRBV18	TRBJ2-7	CASSPTVSDAYEQYF
TRBV29-1	TRBJ2-7	CSVVMASPYEQYF
TRBV5-1	TRBJ2-7	CASSARVEGEQYF
TRBV12-3/TRBV12-4	TRBJ2-7	CASSYGTGMYF
TRBV7-9	TRBJ2-7	CASSSRSSYEQYF
TRBV11-2	TRBJ2-7	CASSPYRGGYEQYF
TRBV7-2	TRBJ2-7	CASSNVGTSGNYEQYF
TRBV6-5	TRBJ1-4	CASRRHRGLYEKLFF
TRBV12-3/TRBV12-4	TRBJ1-2	CASSFRDSNGYTF
TRBV5-4	TRBJ2-7	CASSFTSGTSVGYEQYF
TRBV6-1	TRBJ1-4	CASSEWRGSNEKLFF
TRBV11-2	TRBJ2-1	CASTLLAEISNEQFF
TRBV5-6	TRBJ1-2	CASSGIQGPYGYTF
TRBV25-1	TRBJ2-2	CASSSLQGADTGELFF
TRBV5-1	TRBJ1-1	CASSLSGHDAEAFF
TRBV14	TRBJ2-3	CASNLLATDTQYF
TRBV3-1/TRBV3-2	TRBJ2-3	CASSQPSGSGTDTQYF
TRBV5-8	TRBJ1-5	CASSPGQGTNQPQHF
TRBV25-1	TRBJ2-2	CASGTALTGELFF
TRBV7-2	TRBJ1-3	CASSLVLRQGRNTIYF
TRBV7-9	TRBJ2-3	CASSLDPTSPDTQYF
TRBV27	TRBJ2-7	CASSLKTVSSYEQYF
TRBV7-9	TRBJ2-5	CASSLAREETQYF
TRBV5-5	TRBJ2-5	CASSLFTGQETQYF
TRBV3-1/TRBV3-2	TRBJ1-2	CASSQSGQDYGYTF
TRBV28	TRBJ1-1	CASRRDSNTEAFF